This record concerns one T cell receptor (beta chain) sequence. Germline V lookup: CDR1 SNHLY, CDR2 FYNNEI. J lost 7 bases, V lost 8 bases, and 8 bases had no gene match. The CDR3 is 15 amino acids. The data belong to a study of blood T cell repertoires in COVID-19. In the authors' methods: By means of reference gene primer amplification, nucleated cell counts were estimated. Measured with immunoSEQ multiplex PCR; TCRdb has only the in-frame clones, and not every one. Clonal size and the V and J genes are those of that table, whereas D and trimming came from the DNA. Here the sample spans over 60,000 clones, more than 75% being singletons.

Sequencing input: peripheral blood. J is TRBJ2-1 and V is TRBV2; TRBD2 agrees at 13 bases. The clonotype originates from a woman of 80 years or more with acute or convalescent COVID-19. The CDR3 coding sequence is TGTGCCAGCGTCCTCACTAGCGGGGGGGTAAATGAGCAGTTCTTC. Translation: CASVLTSGGVNEQFF. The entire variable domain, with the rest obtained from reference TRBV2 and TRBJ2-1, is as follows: EPEVTQTPSHQVTQMGQEVILRCVPISNHLYFYWYRQILGQKVEFLVSFYNNEISEKSEIFDDQFSVERPDGSNFTLKIRSTKLEDSAMYFCASVLTSGGVNEQFFGPGTRLTVL.